These 32 T cell receptor beta chains came from one sample sequenced in a study of blood T cells in healthy people across ages. Sample-barcoded 5' priming and a J-beta primer mix drove a second PCR of 7 to 11 cycles. TCRdb independently ran MiXCR on the 5' RACE reads; one entry per CDR3 protein. The repertoire holds hundreds of thousands of distinct CDR3 sequences, with over 20% as singletons. Specimen: blood. These receptors all stem from a man in his 70s in good health.

The table lists this clonotype with a few counts. The chain carries TRBV30 and TRBJ1-5, with D maybe TRBD1 (5 bases). The CDR3 is made up of 13 amino acids. V was cut by 4 bases and J by 1 base, with 8 bases left in between. Germline V gene lookup returns CDR1 GTSNPN and CDR2 SVGIG (reference sequence). The DNA for the CDR3 is TGTGCCTGGAACCGGGACAGCAATCAGCCCCAGCATTTT. This translates into CAWNRDSNQPQHF. Filled out from reference TRBV30 and TRBJ1-5, the complete variable domain reads SQTIHQWPATLVQPVGSPLSLECTVEGTSNPNLYWYRQAAGRGLQLLFYSVGIGQISSEVPQNLSASRPQDRQFILSSKKLLLSDSGFYLCAWNRDSNQPQHFGDGTRLSIL.

The chain links TRBV2 to TRBJ2-5; 11 bases agree with TRBD2. Trimming took 4 bases from V and 5 from J; bases not matched to a gene: 9. The CDR3 is 16 residues long. CDR1 SNHLY and CDR2 FYNNEI come from the germline V gene. CDR3 DNA: TGTGCCAGCAGTGCCGGGACTAGCGGTACTCGTGAGACCCAGTACTTC. Its translation is CASSAGTSGTRETQYF.

This chain joins TRBV19 and TRBJ2-1; tentative D call: TRBD2 (5 bases). This CDR3 spans 14 amino acids. CDR1 and CDR2 (germline): LNHDA, SQIVND (reference sequence). The ends were cut back, 3 bases at V and 6 bases at J, with 12 bases in the middle. Here the CDR3 DNA reads TGTGCCAGTAGTATGAGGGCAGACTTCAATGAGCAGTTCTTC. The encoded protein is CASSMRADFNEQFF.

This clonotype was seen more than once but under ten times. J is TRBJ1-2 and V is TRBV4-2; no firm D call. CDR1 is LGHNA and CDR2 is YNFKEQ in the germline V gene. The CDR3 spans 15 residues. The ends were cut back, 1 base at V and 1 base at J, with 10 bases in the middle. The CDR3 reads CASSQASAVNYGYTF. The CDR3 DNA is TGTGCCAGCAGCCAAGCTTCGGCGGTTAACTATGGCTACACCTTC.

This chain connects TRBV28 to TRBJ2-3; 8 nucleotides agree with TRBD2. After removal of 5 bases from V and 7 bases from J, the junction contained 14 bases not matched to a gene. CDR3 length: 16 amino acids. Germline assignment: CDR1 MDHEN and CDR2 SYDVKM. The CDR3 coding sequence is TGTGCCAGCAGTCCACTATCAGCGGGAGAGAAGAATACGCAGTATTTT. Its translation is CASSPLSAGEKNTQYF.

This clonotype was seen only a few times. The J gene is TRBJ1-4, the V gene TRBV25-1; D remains ambiguous. The germline V gene encodes CDR1 MGHDK and CDR2 SYGVNS. The germline V and J ends were trimmed by 7 bases and 5 bases, with 14 bases remaining between them. The CDR3 sequence is 14 residues long. CDR3 nucleotides: TGTGCCAGCACCTCCCTTACCAACAATGAAAAACTGTTTTTT. This codes for CASTSLTNNEKLFF. The full variable domain, with the rest looked up from reference TRBV25-1 and TRBJ1-4, is EADIYQTPRYLVIGTGKKITLECSQTMGHDKMYWYQQDPGMELHLIHYSYGVNSTEKGDLSSESTVSRIRTEHFPLTLESARPSHTSQYLCASTSLTNNEKLFFGSGTQLSVL.

This chain uses TRBV6-5 with TRBJ1-2; D is undetermined. Germline V gene sequence: CDR1 MNHEY, CDR2 SVGAGI. V was trimmed by 8 bases and J by 4 bases, leaving 8 bases between them. The CDR3 covers 11 residues. CDR3 bases: TGTGCCAGCCAAGGGTTCTATGGCTACACCTTC. It codes for CASQGFYGYTF.

Only a few counts were recorded for this clonotype. This chain links TRBV7-6 with TRBJ2-5; no firm D call. The V and J ends lost 2 bases and 0 bases respectively, with 7 bases between them. Per germline, CDR1 SGHVS and CDR2 FNYEAQ. The CDR3 sequence is 14 residues long. In nucleotides, the CDR3 is TGTGCCAGCAGCTTAACAGCGAACCAAGAGACCCAGTACTTC. Translating it yields CASSLTANQETQYF. Full variable domain (outside the CDR3, taken from reference TRBV7-6 and TRBJ2-5): GAGVSQSPRYKVTKRGQDVALRCDPISGHVSLYWYRQALGQGPEFLTYFNYEAQQDKSGLPNDRFSAERPEGSISTLTIQRTEQRDSAMYRCASSLTANQETQYFGPGTRLLVL.

This clonotype occurred once. The genes are TRBV7-3 and TRBJ2-1; 7 bases are shared with TRBD1. Per germline, CDR1 SGHTA and CDR2 FQGTGA. The CDR3 consists of 13 residues. Trimming cost V 4 bases and J 9 bases; bases outside gene matches: 6. The CDR3, as DNA: TGTGCCAGCAGCTCGGGACAGCGCAGTGAGCAGTTCTTC. It encodes CASSSGQRSEQFF.

The chain employs TRBV29-1 and TRBJ2-5, with D tentatively TRBD2 (5 bases). The last part of the DNA fits TRBJ2-1 better; the J call may be wrong. This CDR3 contains 15 residues. In germline, CDR1 is SQVTM, CDR2 ANQGSEA. CDR3 sequence reads: CSVGNGGSTGDEQFF. The CDR3 region has the DNA TGCAGCGTTGGAAATGGAGGATCAACCGGGGATGAGCAGTTCTTC.

The V gene is TRBV20-1, the J gene TRBJ2-7, with TRBD1 matching over 10 bases. The V gene's germline CDR1 is DFQATT and CDR2 SNEGSKA (reference sequence). With V trimmed by 2 bases and J by 4 bases, 8 bases remained unmatched. CDR3 length: 15 residues. The CDR3 sequence: CSARSTDRGGYEQYF. CDR3 coding DNA: TGCAGTGCTAGATCGACGGACAGGGGGGGGTACGAGCAGTACTTC.

The rearrangement uses TRBV27 and TRBJ1-6; D unclear. V was clipped by 3 bases and J by 7 bases, with 7 bases between them. The CDR3 loop spans 13 amino acids. CDR1 is MNHEY, CDR2 SMNVEV, per germline (reference sequence). CDR3 amino acids: CASSFTANSPLHF. The CDR3 DNA reads TGTGCCAGCAGTTTTACAGCGAATTCACCCCTCCACTTT.

The chain combines TRBV7-9 with TRBJ2-5; D gene uncertain. The J call could be wrong; TRBJ2-1 is a better fit for the DNA end. Germline-derived CDR1 and CDR2 are SEHNR and FQNEAQ (reference sequence). The CDR3 runs 16 residues. In nucleotides, the CDR3 is TGTGCCAGCAGCTTTCAGCAGAAGGTGGCCGGCGATGAGCAGTTCTTC. The encoded protein is CASSFQQKVAGDEQFF.

The CDR3 DNA is TGCGCCAGCAGCTTGGGCGGGTACGATGGCTACACCTTC. The encoded protein is CASSLGGYDGYTF. The rearrangement uses TRBV5-1 and TRBJ1-2; unclear D gene. CDR1 and CDR2 from the germline V gene are SGHRS and YFSETQ. With 0 bases removed from V and 6 bases from J, the gap between germline ends came to 9 bases. The CDR3 is 13 residues long.

The CDR3 region is CASSFGLALNNEQFF. The CDR3 nucleotides read TGTGCCAGCAGCTTCGGACTAGCCTTAAACAATGAGCAGTTCTTC. This sequence joins TRBV7-3 and TRBJ2-5, with TRBD2 matching 8 bases. The J call may be faulty, since TRBJ2-1 better matches the DNA end. The germline CDR1 and CDR2 sequences are SGHTA and FQGTGA. The CDR3 loop spans 15 amino acids.

The rearrangement uses TRBV6-5 and TRBJ1-2; no firm D call. V lost 6 bases to trimming and J lost 2 bases, with 10 bases between them. The CDR3 runs to 13 residues. In germline, CDR1 is MNHEY, CDR2 SVGAGI. CDR3 DNA: TGTGCCAGCAGACCGGGCATAAACTATGGCTACACCTTC. It specifies CASRPGINYGYTF.

Note on this clonotype: A junction end diverges from the germline sequence, so it may reflect a read error. This chain joins TRBV4-2 and TRBJ1-5, with D perhaps matching TRBD1 (6 bases). The CDR3 is 15 residues long. CDR1 is LGHNA, CDR2 YNFKEQ, per germline. The CDR3 sequence: CASSQVGGSNQPQHF. CDR3 bases: TGTGCCAGCAGCCAAGTGGGGGGCAGCAATCAGCCCCAACATTTT.

The chain employs TRBV20-1 and TRBJ2-7; either TRBD1 or TRBD2 may supply D (5 bases each). Germline-derived CDR1 and CDR2 are DFQATT and SNEGSKA (reference sequence). V lost 3 bases and J 3 bases, leaving 12 bases between the germline ends. The CDR3 covers 13 residues. The CDR3 region is CSASRRGNYEQYF. The CDR3 DNA reads TGCAGTGCTAGTCGACGGGGCAACTACGAGCAGTACTTC.

This clonotype was observed at least ten times. The chain carries TRBV6-6 and TRBJ2-3, with D perhaps matching TRBD2 (6 bases). V lost 5 bases and J 5 bases, leaving 23 bases between the germline ends. CDR3 size: 17 residues. CDR1 and CDR2 (germline): MNHNY, SVGAGI (reference sequence). CDR3 protein: CASSISWGGTGGDTQYF. The DNA for the CDR3 is TGTGCCAGCAGTATAAGTTGGGGAGGTACGGGTGGAGATACGCAGTATTTT.

The table lists this clonotype with a few counts. V is TRBV5-1 and J is TRBJ2-3; 7 positions match TRBD1. The CDR3 runs to 15 residues. CDR1 and CDR2 (germline): SGHRS, YFSETQ. With 4 bases clipped from V and 4 bases from J, the junction kept 9 bases outside the gene matches. The CDR3 region is CASSPGQRKADTQYF. In nucleotides, the CDR3 is TGCGCCAGCAGCCCGGGACAGAGGAAGGCAGATACGCAGTATTTT. The complete variable domain, with remaining parts taken from reference TRBV5-1 and TRBJ2-3, reads KAGVTQTPRYLIKTRGQQVTLSCSPISGHRSVSWYQQTPGQGLQFLFEYFSETQRNKGNFPGRFSGRQFSNSRSEMNVSTLELGDSALYLCASSPGQRKADTQYFGPGTRLTVL.

On this clonotype itself: Since the CDR3 does not end with the conserved phenylalanine or tryptophan, this likely comes from a read error. The V and J genes are TRBV6-2 or TRBV6-3 and TRBJ2-4; the D is unclear. Per germline, CDR1 MNHEY and CDR2 SVGEGT. CDR3 size: 16 residues. V was pared by 0 bases and J by 0 bases, with 9 bases between. The CDR3 DNA follows: TGTGCCAGCAGTTACTCTTCTGGGTCAGCCAAAAACATTCAGTACCTC. It codes for CASSYSSGSAKNIQYL.

This clonotype has a handful of counts. This sequence joins TRBV28 and TRBJ2-1; D possibly corresponds to TRBD1 (7 bases). This CDR3 spans 15 amino acids. Germline V lookup: CDR1 MDHEN, CDR2 SYDVKM. V lost 8 bases and J 3 bases, leaving 17 bases between the germline ends. The CDR3, as DNA: TGTGCCAGCCGATCAGGGGGGCAGATCTACAATGAGCAGTTCTTC. This sequence encodes CASRSGGQIYNEQFF.

This clonotype was seen only a few times. The chain has TRBV7-9 and TRBJ2-3, with 8 nucleotides matching TRBD1. V lost 5 bases to trimming and J lost 2 bases; unmatched junction nucleotides: 6. CDR1 is SEHNR, CDR2 FQNEAQ, per germline (reference sequence). The CDR3 has 15 amino acids. The CDR3 DNA sequence: TGTGCCAGCAGCGCCGGGACAGGTCCCACAGATACGCAGTATTTT. This gives the protein CASSAGTGPTDTQYF.

The chain has TRBV3-1 and TRBJ2-3; D uncertain. V lost 0 bases and J 0 bases, leaving 10 bases between the germline ends. The CDR3 is made up of 16 amino acids. CDR1 and CDR2 from the germline V gene are LGHDT and YNNKEL (reference sequence). CDR3 in amino acids: CASSQDFAASTDTQYF. The DNA for the CDR3 is TGTGCCAGCAGCCAAGATTTTGCGGCCAGCACAGATACGCAGTATTTT.

This clonotype appeared a few times. The chain employs TRBV20-1 and TRBJ2-5; perhaps TRBD1 as D (6 bases). V was cut by 5 bases and J by 4 bases, with 17 bases left in between. The V gene's germline CDR1 is DFQATT and CDR2 SNEGSKA (reference sequence). This CDR3 spans 14 amino acids. The CDR3 coding sequence is TGCAGTGCTGACACACAGGGTTTAGGAGAGACCCAGTACTTC. This encodes CSADTQGLGETQYF.

The chain employs TRBV12-3 or TRBV12-4 and TRBJ2-7, with 13 bases identical to TRBD2. The CDR3 has 15 residues. Germline trimming cut 5 bases from V and 2 bases from J; bases unmatched to any gene: 3. CDR3 DNA sequence: TGTGCCAGCAGTATGGGACTAGCGGGGCCCTACGAGCAGTACTTC. Encoded protein: CASSMGLAGPYEQYF.

This clonotype was detected a few times. The rearrangement uses TRBV7-3 and TRBJ2-5; 9 bases map to TRBD2. The J call could be wrong; TRBJ2-1 is a better fit for the DNA end. CDR1 SGHTA and CDR2 FQGTGA come from the germline V gene. There are 17 residues in the CDR3. CDR3 residues: CASSPGTSRPQHNEQFF. The DNA of the CDR3 is TGTGCCAGCAGCCCAGGGACTAGCAGGCCTCAACACAATGAGCAGTTCTTC.

The CDR3 spells CASSVGSDLNTEAFF. CDR3 bases: TGTGCCAGCAGCGTAGGGTCGGATTTGAACACTGAAGCTTTCTTT. This chain links TRBV9 with TRBJ1-1; D not resolved. With 0 bases removed from V and 0 bases from J, the gap between germline ends came to 9 bases. There are 15 residues in the CDR3. From germline, CDR1 is SGDLS and CDR2 YYNGEE.

This clonotype was picked up a small number of times. The chain recombines TRBV7-6 with TRBJ2-5, with 9 nucleotides matching TRBD2. Germline assignment: CDR1 SGHVS and CDR2 FNYEAQ. V shed 5 bases and J 5 bases; nucleotides not matched to a gene: 9. The CDR3 runs 15 residues. CDR3 region: CASSDIAGEVETQYF. CDR3 DNA: TGTGCCAGCAGCGACATAGCGGGAGAGGTGGAGACCCAGTACTTC.

The rearrangement uses TRBV20-1 and TRBJ2-5, with 7 bases matching TRBD2. J was trimmed by 2 bases and V by 0 bases; bases with no gene match: 9. The CDR3 is 16 residues long. The germline CDR1 and CDR2 sequences are DFQATT and SNEGSKA (reference sequence). Here the CDR3 reads CSARDLPGGTQETQYF. CDR3 sequence (DNA): TGCAGTGCTAGAGATCTTCCGGGGGGTACTCAAGAGACCCAGTACTTC.

This chain connects TRBV6-1 to TRBJ2-1, with 8 positions matching TRBD2. TRBJ2-5 matches the DNA end more closely, so the J call is doubtful. The CDR3 extends over 17 amino acids. Germline-derived CDR1 and CDR2 are MNHNS and SASEGT. The CDR3 nucleotides are TGTGCCAGCAGTAAGGATAGTTTGGCGGGAGGAAGCGAGACCCAGTACTTC. Amino acid sequence: CASSKDSLAGGSETQYF.

The rearrangement joins TRBV7-9 to TRBJ2-3, with 12 bases aligning to TRBD1. V lost 4 bases to trimming and J lost 4 bases; unmatched junction nucleotides: 9. The CDR3 covers 17 residues. The germline CDR1 and CDR2 sequences are SEHNR and FQNEAQ (reference sequence). In nucleotides, the CDR3 is TGTGCCAGCAGCTCCAAGAGTGGGGACAGGGGGCCAGATACGCAGTATTTT. It encodes CASSSKSGDRGPDTQYF.